A selection of T cell receptor beta chains follows, all from one sample in a study of blood T cell repertoires in COVID-19. Measured with immunoSEQ multiplex PCR; TCRdb has only the in-frame clones, and not every one. The table lists a few hundred thousand clones, just under 90% of them singletons, with 1.8% in the top ten. Sequencing was done on a sample of peripheral blood. Receptor source: a woman in her twenties or thirties with COVID-19, enrolled during active disease. Each CDR3 is given with its conserved first and last residue. The order of the fields is CDR3 DNA, CDR3 protein, J gene, clone size, D gene, CDR3 length, V gene. D genes are given only for firm matches. For some rows the clone size is stated as once, few or many, or as a class when expanded; others skip it.

TGTGCCAGCAGCCTAGGGGTGACGCCTTATGGCTACACCTTC CASSLGVTPYGYTF TRBJ1-2 . . 14 TRBV5-8
TGTGCCAGCAGCCAAGATTGGACTACCGGGACCCAGTACTTC CASSQDWTTGTQYF TRBJ2-5 . . 14 TRBV3-1/TRBV3-2
TGTGCCAGCAGACCGGGACAGGGGTTCGGCGGGGAGCTGTTTTTT CASRPGQGFGGELFF TRBJ2-2 . TRBD1 15 TRBV5-4
TGTGCCAGTAGTCCTCCGTCCTCTGGGGCCAACGTCCTGACTTTC CASSPPSSGANVLTF TRBJ2-6 . . 15 TRBV19
TGTGCCAGCAGTTTAGCCTGGTCAGGGATATCACCCCTCCACTTT CASSLAWSGISPLHF TRBJ1-6 . . 15 TRBV28
TGTGCCAGCTCACCTGGACACGCGAACACTGAAGCTTTCTTT CASSPGHANTEAFF TRBJ1-1 . . 14 TRBV18
TGTGCCAGTAGTAACCCGGGACAGAAGTGGGATCAGCCCCAGCATTTT CASSNPGQKWDQPQHF TRBJ1-5 few TRBD1 16 TRBV19
TGTGCCAGCTCACAGGACCCACAGGTTGAGCAGTTCTTC CASSQDPQVEQFF TRBJ2-1 . . 13 TRBV18
TGTGCCAGCAGGGGGCCAGGGGCCGGTGAGCAGTTCTTC CASRGPGAGEQFF TRBJ2-1 . . 13 TRBV2
TGCAGCGTTGAGGGGACAGGGGGCCCGAACACTGAAGCTTTCTTT CSVEGTGGPNTEAFF TRBJ1-1 . TRBD1 15 TRBV29-1
TGTGCCAGTAGTACGGAGGACAGGGGCAACAATCAGCCCCAGCATTTT CASSTEDRGNNQPQHF TRBJ1-5 once TRBD1 16 TRBV19
TGTGCCAGCAGTTTCAGGACAGGCTATGGCTACACCTTC CASSFRTGYGYTF TRBJ1-2 . TRBD1 13 TRBV27
TGTGCCAGCAGTTACGCAGGGGGTAGCAATCAGCCCCAGCATTTT CASSYAGGSNQPQHF TRBJ1-5 . TRBD1 15 TRBV2
TGTGCCAGCAGCCTACAGGGCGATGAGCAGTTCTTC CASSLQGDEQFF TRBJ2-1 . . 12 TRBV5-4
TGTGCCAGCTCACTACAGGATTCCAATCAGCCCCAGCATTTT CASSLQDSNQPQHF TRBJ1-5 . . 14 TRBV18
TGCGCCAGCAGTGAGTCAGCGGGGATGAATCAGCCCCAGCATTTT CASSESAGMNQPQHF TRBJ1-5 . . 15 TRBV10-2
TGCGCCAGCAGTGACGCACAGGGGAATCAGCCCCAGCATTTT CASSDAQGNQPQHF TRBJ1-5 . TRBD1 14 TRBV10-2